This T cell receptor (beta chain) was found in a study of vaccination effects on CD4 cells after COVID-19. Study conclusions and caveats: Only a single clone (1 of 255 vaccine-induced clones in healthy vaccinees) cross-reacted with common cold coronaviruses. The study got few convalescent patients and did not collect any early post-infection timepoints.

Assay: immunoSEQ multiplex PCR; the TCRdb copy retains only in-frame clones and omits some. The sample yields fewer than 55,000 clones, 60% to 80% seen once. This clone was recorded a few times. Its antigen remains unknown. Antigen-specific CD4+ T cells were expanded (with viral peptide pools) by the ViraFEST assay ahead of sequencing. After more than 8 days in culture, the CD4+ T cells were isolated. Nobody among the vaccine recipients had prior SARS-CoV-2 infection (nucleocapsid antibodies were negative). Specimen: CD4+ T cells from PBMCs cultured with HCoV-OC43 spike peptides, collected before COVID-19 vaccination. Described subset: HCoV-OC43 spike overlapping peptide pool stimulation. This clonotype was obtained from a human donor who received a COVID-19 vaccine.

The CDR3 DNA is TGTGCCAGCAGCTCCTCCGATATCAACTATGGCTACACCTTC. Amino acids: CASSSSDINYGYTF. The chain combines TRBV5-4 with TRBJ1-2; D unclear. V was trimmed by 3 bases and J by 2 bases, leaving 11 bases between them. The CDR3 consists of 14 residues. The germline gives CDR1 SGHNT, CDR2 YYREEE (reference sequence).